These 31 T cell receptor beta chains share one sample of origin, sequenced in a study of blood T cell repertoires in COVID-19. Sequencing used immunoSEQ multiplex PCR; TCRdb keeps in-frame clones, though not all of them. This table holds roughly 250,000 clones, roughly 89% found once. The source material was peripheral blood. These receptors were collected from a man between 25 and 39 years old with acute or convalescent COVID-19.

This sequence joins TRBV12-5 and TRBJ2-1; D is unclear. V shed 2 bases and J shed 4 bases, with 6 bases lying between them. The germline V gene encodes CDR1 LGHNT and CDR2 FRNRAP. The CDR3 length is 13 residues. CDR3 amino acids: CASGLTTYNEQFF. The CDR3 DNA sequence: TGTGCTAGTGGTTTGACCACATACAATGAGCAGTTCTTC.

The J gene is TRBJ1-5, the V gene TRBV6-6; 11 bases match TRBD1. V lost 6 bases to trimming and J lost 6 bases; unmatched junction nucleotides: 1. The germline CDR1 and CDR2 sequences are MNHNY and SVGAGI (reference sequence). CDR3 length equals 13 residues. The DNA of the CDR3 is TGTGCCAGCAGGGACAGGGGGCCTCAGCCCCAGCATTTT. Translated, it gives CASRDRGPQPQHF.

The chain couples TRBV19 to TRBJ1-1; TRBD1 matches 9 bases. Germline values: CDR1 LNHDA, CDR2 SQIVND (reference sequence). Trimming cost V 7 bases and J 3 bases; bases outside gene matches: 9. The CDR3 totals 15 residues. CDR3 region: CASKFSGQGYTEAFF. The CDR3 bases are TGTGCCAGTAAATTCTCAGGACAGGGGTACACTGAAGCTTTCTTT.

The chain combines TRBV19 with TRBJ1-5, with 7 bases matching TRBD1. The V and J ends lost 4 bases and 4 bases, in that order; junction bases with no gene match: 13. This CDR3 has 17 residues. In germline, CDR1 is LNHDA, CDR2 SQIVND (reference sequence). The CDR3 DNA reads as TGTGCCAGTAGTACCCCCGGTGTCAGGGGGTCGAATCAGCCCCAGCATTTT. Translation gives CASSTPGVRGSNQPQHF.

The chain recombines TRBV4-1 with TRBJ1-1; 7 bases match TRBD1. This CDR3 region has 16 residues. Germline assignment: CDR1 MGHRA and CDR2 YSYEKL. V lost 0 bases and J lost 1; bases outside the gene matches: 5. CDR3: CASSQDGTATNTEAFF. CDR3 in DNA: TGCGCCAGCAGCCAAGACGGGACAGCTACGAACACTGAAGCTTTCTTT.

The rearrangement joins TRBV12-5 to TRBJ2-2; 8 bases fit TRBD2. Germline lookup yields CDR1 LGHNT and CDR2 FRNRAP. With V trimmed by 2 bases and J by 4 bases, 15 bases remained unmatched. The length of the CDR3 is 19 residues. The CDR3 sequence: CASGLSPRGLEPGTGELFF. The DNA of the CDR3 is TGTGCTAGTGGTTTGTCCCCTCGGGGACTAGAACCCGGCACCGGGGAGCTGTTTTTT.

Comments on this clone: Other DNA sequences in this specimen translate into the identical CDR3. V is TRBV29-1 and J is TRBJ1-2, with 9 bases fitting TRBD1. The J segment lost 5 bases and the V segment lost 7 bases, leaving 5 bases of the junction unmatched. CDR1 and CDR2 from the germline V gene are SQVTM and ANQGSEA. CDR3 size: 12 residues. In nucleotides, the CDR3 is TGCAGCGGGAGGACAGGGGATTATGGCTACACCTTC. Translation: CSGRTGDYGYTF.

This chain connects TRBV28 to TRBJ2-1, with TRBD2 identical over 12 bases. This CDR3 is built from 16 residues. With 3 bases clipped from V and 8 bases from J, the junction kept 8 bases outside the gene matches. CDR1 and CDR2 (germline): MDHEN, SYDVKM. The CDR3 loop is CASSLSTSGRGYEQFF. CDR3 nucleotides: TGTGCCAGCAGTTTGTCGACTAGCGGGAGAGGCTATGAGCAGTTCTTC.

The genes are TRBV3-1 (or the pseudogene TRBV3-2) and TRBJ2-3, with D unclear. Trimming shortened V by 5 bases and J by 2 bases, and 14 bases separated the two germline ends. The V gene's germline CDR1 is LGHDT and CDR2 YNNKEL (reference sequence). The CDR3 contains 15 residues. CDR3 protein: CASSFPLTPTDTQYF. CDR3 in DNA: TGTGCCAGCAGCTTCCCACTCACTCCCACAGATACGCAGTATTTT.

V is TRBV3-1 (or the pseudogene TRBV3-2) and J is TRBJ2-5, with unresolved D. The V gene lost 1 base and the J gene lost 2 bases, with 8 bases spanning the gap. This CDR3 is 14 amino acids long. The germline V gene has CDR1 LGHDT and CDR2 YNNKEL (reference sequence). The CDR3 region has the DNA TGTGCCAGCAGCCAAGTGCAGTTTCAAGAGACCCAGTACTTC. Residues: CASSQVQFQETQYF.

V usage is TRBV7-3 and J usage is TRBJ1-6; D is undetermined. V lost 1 base to trimming and J lost 8 bases, with 12 bases between them. Germline assignment: CDR1 SGHTA and CDR2 FQGTGA. CDR3 length equals 15 residues. CDR3 protein: CASSLIGSTHSPLHF. The DNA for the CDR3 is TGTGCCAGCAGCTTAATTGGTAGTACGCATTCACCCCTCCACTTT.

The V call is TRBV5-6, the J call TRBJ2-7; TRBD2 matches 11 bases. V lost 0 bases, J lost 4 bases, and 9 bases stayed unmatched. The length of the CDR3 is 17 residues. Germline V gives CDR1 SGHDT, CDR2 YYEEEE. CDR3 in amino acids: CASSLGYRASGRYEQYF. The CDR3 DNA is TGTGCCAGCAGCTTGGGATACCGAGCTAGCGGGAGGTACGAGCAGTACTTC.

The V call is TRBV3-1 (or the pseudogene TRBV3-2), the J call TRBJ1-5; maybe TRBD1 (5 bases). The CDR3 contains 14 residues. Looked up from germline, CDR1 is LGHDT and CDR2 is YNNKEL (reference sequence). V lost 0 bases to trimming and J lost 9 bases, with 12 bases between them. The DNA for the CDR3 is TGTGCCAGCAGCCAAGATCACGACAGCAGGCCCCAGCATTTT. Translated, it gives CASSQDHDSRPQHF.

The gene calls are TRBV4-1 and TRBJ2-1; no reliable D call. Trimming took 4 bases from V and 0 from J, leaving 13 bases between them. Germline CDR1 MGHRA, CDR2 YSYEKL. This CDR3 is built from 16 residues. CDR3 bases: TGCGCCAGCAGCCGCATCGCGACATTCTCCTACAATGAGCAGTTCTTC. Residues: CASSRIATFSYNEQFF.

The rearrangement uses TRBV9 and TRBJ2-7, with D maybe TRBD2 (6 bases). The CDR3 has 15 amino acids. CDR1 SGDLS and CDR2 YYNGEE come from the germline V gene. V was cut by 0 bases and J by 2 bases, with 12 bases left in between. CDR3 in amino acids: CASSVGPSDTYEQYF. The CDR3 coding sequence is TGTGCCAGCAGCGTAGGCCCTAGCGACACCTACGAGCAGTACTTC.

This sequence joins TRBV28 and TRBJ1-1, with D unclear. The V end was cut by 5 bases, the J end by 7 bases, with 14 bases between. Germline V gene data show CDR1 as MDHEN and CDR2 as SYDVKM. This CDR3 contains 13 residues. CDR3 sequence (DNA): TGTGCCAGCAGTACGGAGTCACGTCTTGAAGCTTTCTTT. Translation gives CASSTESRLEAFF.

V gene TRBV30 combines with J gene TRBJ1-5; no definite D call. CDR3 length: 14 amino acids. Trimming stripped 0 bases from V and 2 bases from J, with 8 bases between. Germline values: CDR1 GTSNPN, CDR2 SVGIG (reference sequence). The CDR3 reads CAWSVEGGNQPQHF. DNA for the CDR3: TGTGCCTGGAGTGTAGAGGGCGGCAATCAGCCCCAGCATTTT.

This clone was picked up one time. This sequence joins TRBV27 and TRBJ2-7, with TRBD2 matching 7 bases. Germline loops: CDR1 MNHEY, CDR2 SMNVEV (reference sequence). V lost 3 bases and J lost 0; bases outside the gene matches: 11. This CDR3 contains 17 residues. The CDR3 nucleotides read TGTGCCAGCAGTTTGATTTGGGAGGGGTCCGCCTCCTACGAGCAGTACTTC. Translated: CASSLIWEGSASYEQYF.

The V call is TRBV11-2, the J call TRBJ2-3; 11 positions agree with TRBD2. The CDR3 loop spans 15 amino acids. Germline-derived CDR1 and CDR2 are SGHAT and FQNNGV. The ends lost 5 bases at V and 2 bases at J; junction bases unmatched: 3. The CDR3 nucleotides are TGTGCCAGCAGCATGGGACTAGCGGTCACAGATACGCAGTATTTT. It specifies CASSMGLAVTDTQYF.

V is TRBV5-1 and J is TRBJ2-7; 7 bases are a match to TRBD2. Germline-derived CDR1 and CDR2 are SGHRS and YFSETQ. Trimming took 1 base from V and 2 from J; bases not matched to a gene: 3. The CDR3 is 14 residues long. Here the CDR3 reads CASSLSLAAYEQYF. As DNA, the CDR3 is TGCGCCAGCAGCTTGTCCCTAGCGGCCTACGAGCAGTACTTC.

The chain is built from TRBV7-6 and TRBJ1-6, with no clear D. Trimming took off 2 bases at V and 6 bases at J, with 11 bases between the two ends. Germline V gene sequence: CDR1 SGHVS, CDR2 FNYEAQ. CDR3 length equals 15 residues. CDR3 region: CASSLNPLPNSPLHF. The DNA of the CDR3 is TGTGCCAGCAGCTTAAATCCCCTTCCTAATTCACCCCTCCACTTT.

CDR3 sequence (DNA): TGTGCCAGCAGCGCCCGGTTAGGGGACACAAATAATTCACCCCTCCACTTT. This sequence encodes CASSARLGDTNNSPLHF. V is TRBV9 and J is TRBJ1-6, with D perhaps matching TRBD1 (6 bases). Per germline, CDR1 SGDLS and CDR2 YYNGEE. Trimming removed 3 bases at V and 5 bases at J, with 18 bases between. The CDR3 has 17 residues.

The V gene is TRBV11-2, the J gene TRBJ2-7, with D unclear. CDR1 is SGHAT and CDR2 is FQNNGV in the germline V gene. Trimming took off 5 bases at V and 5 bases at J, with 7 bases between the two ends. The CDR3 loop spans 11 amino acids. CDR3 residues: CASSATNEQYF. The CDR3 DNA follows: TGTGCCAGCAGCGCCACTAACGAGCAGTACTTC. The whole variable domain, filled in from reference TRBV11-2 and TRBJ2-7, reads EAGVAQSPRYKIIEKRQSVAFWCNPISGHATLYWYQQILGQGPKLLIQFQNNGVVDDSQLPKDRFSAERLKGVDSTLKIQPAKLEDSAVYLCASSATNEQYFGPGTRLTVT.

The chain links TRBV5-4 to TRBJ2-3; a possible D gene is TRBD1 (6 bases). The germline V gene encodes CDR1 SGHNT and CDR2 YYREEE (reference sequence). Trimming pared 6 bases from V and 4 bases from J, leaving 12 bases between. This CDR3 comprises 13 residues. The CDR3 region is CASTQGRADTQYF. CDR3 nucleotide sequence: TGTGCCAGCACCCAGGGGCGCGCAGATACGCAGTATTTT. The whole variable domain, filled in from reference TRBV5-4 and TRBJ2-3, reads ETGVTQSPTHLIKTRGQQVTLRCSSQSGHNTVSWYQQALGQGPQFIFQYYREEENGRGNFPPRFSGLQFPNYSSELNVNALELDDSALYLCASTQGRADTQYFGPGTRLTVL.

This chain joins TRBV27 and TRBJ1-1, with a weak D call TRBD1 (6 bases). CDR1 is MNHEY, CDR2 SMNVEV, per germline (reference sequence). The CDR3 length is 14 residues. V lost 8 bases to trimming and J lost 0 bases, with 13 bases between them. Here the CDR3 DNA reads TGTGCCAGCGGTTACAGGGCCATGAACACTGAAGCTTTCTTT. Encoded protein: CASGYRAMNTEAFF.

The V and J genes are TRBV6-5 and TRBJ1-2, with D tentatively TRBD1 (6 bases). V lost 5 bases to trimming and J lost 4 bases, with 11 bases between them. Germline values: CDR1 MNHEY, CDR2 SVGAGI. This CDR3 is 13 amino acids long. The DNA of the CDR3 is TGTGCCAGCAGTCAGATACAGGGCTATGGCTACACCTTC. This translates into CASSQIQGYGYTF.

The chain couples TRBV5-1 to TRBJ2-7, with 8 bases fitting TRBD1. Germline V CDR1 and CDR2: SGHRS, YFSETQ. Trimming removed 1 base from V and 7 bases from J; junction bases left unmatched: 13. The CDR3 spans 16 residues. The CDR3 DNA reads as TGCGCCAGCAGCTTGAACTCGGACAGGGAATCGAGGGAGCAGTACTTC. Residues: CASSLNSDRESREQYF.

V is TRBV5-8 and J is TRBJ1-2, with 9 bases fitting TRBD1. From germline, CDR1 is SGHTS and CDR2 YDEGEE. With V trimmed by 3 bases and J by 1 base, 10 bases remained unmatched. The CDR3 spans 17 residues. CDR3 amino acids: CASSSGTGTIINYGYTF. The DNA of the CDR3 is TGTGCCAGCAGCTCCGGGACAGGGACTATAATTAACTATGGCTACACCTTC. Looking up the rest from reference TRBV5-8 and TRBJ1-2 gives the full variable domain: EAGVTQSPTHLIKTRGQQATLRCSPISGHTSVYWYQQALGLGLQFLLWYDEGEERNRGNFPPRFSGRQFPNYSSELNVNALELEDSALYLCASSSGTGTIINYGYTFGSGTRLTVV.

The rearrangement uses TRBV2 and TRBJ1-4; D unclear. V dropped 4 bases and J dropped 3 bases, with 9 bases sitting between them. The germline V gene encodes CDR1 SNHLY and CDR2 FYNNEI. The CDR3 loop spans 14 amino acids. The CDR3: CASSAAASNEKLFF. The CDR3 DNA reads TGTGCCAGCAGTGCTGCGGCTTCTAATGAAAAACTGTTTTTT.

The rearrangement joins TRBV10-1 to TRBJ1-1; 9 positions agree with TRBD1. CDR3 length: 13 residues. The J segment lost 3 bases and the V segment lost 8 bases, leaving 4 bases of the junction unmatched. Germline values: CDR1 WNHNN, CDR2 SYGVQD (reference sequence). The CDR3 sequence: CASSGQGYTEAFF. The CDR3 DNA is TGCGCCAGCTCGGGACAGGGCTACACTGAAGCTTTCTTT.

The chain joins TRBV4-1 to TRBJ2-3; TRBD1 agrees at 9 bases. Unmatched junction bases numbered 4, after V lost 5 bases and J lost 1 base. CDR1 is MGHRA and CDR2 is YSYEKL in the germline V gene. CDR3 length: 15 residues. CDR3 sequence reads: CASSAGQGRTDTQYF. CDR3 DNA sequence: TGCGCCAGCAGCGCGGGACAGGGACGCACAGATACGCAGTATTTT.